The clone carrying this T cell receptor beta chain was picked up a small number of times. The data were obtained in a study of CD8+ T cells in alopecia areata. cDNA serving as the sequencing template came from extracted, reverse transcribed RNA. Profiling relied on immunoSEQ multiplex PCR, and the TCRdb table lists in-frame clones only, not all of them. The table shows roughly 250,000 clones, with less than 80% occurring only once. Collected material from alopecia areata patients comprised lesional scalp punch biopsies and peripheral blood. Investigators sorted PBMCs to obtain both CD4+ and CD8+ T cells. The CDR3 totals 16 residues. Trimming removed 0 bases from V and 1 base from J, with 10 bases in between. Looked up from germline, CDR1 is MGHRA and CDR2 is YSYEKL.

The V call is TRBV4-1, the J call TRBJ1-5, with D unclear. The sample in question was CD4+ T cells sorted from blood, obtained at week 0. The clonotype originates from a human donor with alopecia areata. The CDR3 spells CASSQDAEWSNQPQHF. DNA of the CDR3: TGCGCCAGCAGCCAAGATGCAGAATGGAGCAATCAGCCCCAGCATTTT.